These T cell receptor beta chains were read from a single sample in a study of OX40 agonist ivuxolimab in advanced cancers. Only in-frame clones appear in the TCRdb table, and some are missing; sequencing was by immunoSEQ multiplex PCR. The sample consists of under 40,000 clones, roughly 90% of them appearing once. The source was CD4+ or CD8+ T cells sorted from blood, collected in a trial of the OX40 agonist ivuxolimab. These receptors were collected from an adult with an advanced solid tumor such as melanoma, head and neck, liver or kidney cancer. Each CDR3 is given without its conserved first and last residue.

J: TRBJ2-2; V: TRBV27; CDR3: ASGVRTGELF
J: TRBJ2-7; V: TRBV19; CDR3: ASSISGLKY
J: TRBJ2-7; V: TRBV5-4; CDR3: ASSLAAGGSLYEQY
J: TRBJ1-5; V: TRBV19; CDR3: ASRSQGGSQPQH
J: TRBJ2-5; V: TRBV5-1; CDR3: ASSLEAKETQY
J: TRBJ1-1; V: TRBV30; CDR3: AWSNRGEAF
J: TRBJ2-3; V: TRBV30; CDR3: AWSSQHGGTDTQY
J: TRBJ1-5; V: TRBV19; CDR3: ASNSEGIRQPQH
J: TRBJ2-2; V: TRBV9; CDR3: ASSVSGENTGELF
J: TRBJ1-1; V: TRBV30; CDR3: AWSTQGGTEAF
J: TRBJ2-7; V: TRBV2; CDR3: ASSALVHTGYEQY
J: TRBJ2-4; V: TRBV12-5; CDR3: ASGLTPVGRLPNLAKNIQY
J: TRBJ1-1; V: TRBV11-2; CDR3: ASSRDRGNTEAF
J: TRBJ1-1; V: TRBV10-3; CDR3: AISEKEGAEAF
J: TRBJ2-1; V: TRBV2; CDR3: ASSEAGGQGEQF
J: TRBJ2-1; V: TRBV11-1; CDR3: ASRPHSWTQYHSNEQF
J: TRBJ2-5; V: TRBV19; CDR3: ASSIKGGETQY
J: TRBJ2-7; V: TRBV5-4; CDR3: ASSLRREQY
J: TRBJ1-4; V: TRBV9; CDR3: ASSVAAGVNEKLF
J: TRBJ1-3; V: TRBV25-1; CDR3: ASSWTGGLGNTIY
J: TRBJ2-5; V: TRBV30; CDR3: AWSVLGARQETQY
J: TRBJ1-4; V: TRBV19; CDR3: ASSQFAGQTNEKLF
J: TRBJ1-2; V: TRBV19; CDR3: ASSIHRDGYT
J: TRBJ2-1; V: TRBV19; CDR3: ASSIVAGGASDEQF
J: TRBJ1-5; V: TRBV28; CDR3: ASMSNNQPQH
J: TRBJ2-5; V: TRBV14; CDR3: ASSQDSLGTGRYQETQY
J: TRBJ2-2; V: TRBV10-1; CDR3: ASSGSANTGELF
J: TRBJ1-2; V: TRBV5-4; CDR3: ASSSSRMSGYT
J: TRBJ1-1; V: TRBV19; CDR3: ATIGPVNTEAF
J: TRBJ2-7; V: TRBV18; CDR3: ASSPGLAGGNEQY
J: TRBJ2-3; V: TRBV6-6; CDR3: ASSYRDRVTDTQY
J: TRBJ2-7; V: TRBV27; CDR3: ASGDYEQY
J: TRBJ2-1; V: TRBV9; CDR3: ASSALGGNYNEQF
J: TRBJ2-1; V: TRBV11-1; CDR3: ASSLAVGGLVNEQF
J: TRBJ1-2; V: TRBV12-5; CDR3: ASGFEGSNYGYT
J: TRBJ2-1; V: TRBV5-1; CDR3: ASSGAGDNEQF
J: TRBJ1-1; V: TRBV27; CDR3: ASSSPVIGEAF
J: TRBJ2-6; V: TRBV5-1; CDR3: ASSLTNEGSGANVLT
J: TRBJ2-1; V: TRBV7-2; CDR3: ASSPRRGLGFEQF
J: TRBJ1-5; V: TRBV10-3; CDR3: AISESFATLSGQPQH
J: TRBJ1-1; V: TRBV10-1; CDR3: ASSEPGQPFLNTEAF
J: TRBJ2-7; V: TRBV21-1; CDR3: ASSKNDRGLSYEQY
J: TRBJ1-2; V: TRBV28; CDR3: ASGQGRNYGYT
J: TRBJ2-7; V: TRBV7-6; CDR3: ASSLAQGTYEQY
J: TRBJ1-1; V: TRBV14; CDR3: ASSLQGNTEAF
J: TRBJ2-3; V: TRBV28; CDR3: ASSPGPGKATQY
J: TRBJ2-1; V: TRBV6-5; CDR3: ASSYTAGGHNEQF
J: TRBJ2-7; V: TRBV5-1; CDR3: ASRVTGEVGEQY
J: TRBJ2-1; V: TRBV5-4; CDR3: ASSYSYEQF
J: TRBJ1-4; V: TRBV4-2; CDR3: ASSPSRWGGMEGEKLF
J: TRBJ1-6; V: TRBV6-1; CDR3: ASRQSWVINSPLH
J: TRBJ2-3; V: TRBV9; CDR3: ASSEPGLAGTVADTQY
J: TRBJ2-1; V: TRBV5-4; CDR3: ASSLAYGSWEQF
J: TRBJ2-7; V: TRBV7-2; CDR3: ASSQGGLSYEQY
J: TRBJ2-1; V: TRBV4-3; CDR3: ASSQENPTSGKGNEQF
J: TRBJ1-1; V: TRBV7-9; CDR3: ASSHDRAEAF
J: TRBJ1-3; V: TRBV2; CDR3: ASSARPTRYSGNTIY
J: TRBJ2-7; V: TRBV7-6; CDR3: ASSPASNQY
J: TRBJ2-7; V: TRBV5-1; CDR3: ASSPGLGSSYEQY